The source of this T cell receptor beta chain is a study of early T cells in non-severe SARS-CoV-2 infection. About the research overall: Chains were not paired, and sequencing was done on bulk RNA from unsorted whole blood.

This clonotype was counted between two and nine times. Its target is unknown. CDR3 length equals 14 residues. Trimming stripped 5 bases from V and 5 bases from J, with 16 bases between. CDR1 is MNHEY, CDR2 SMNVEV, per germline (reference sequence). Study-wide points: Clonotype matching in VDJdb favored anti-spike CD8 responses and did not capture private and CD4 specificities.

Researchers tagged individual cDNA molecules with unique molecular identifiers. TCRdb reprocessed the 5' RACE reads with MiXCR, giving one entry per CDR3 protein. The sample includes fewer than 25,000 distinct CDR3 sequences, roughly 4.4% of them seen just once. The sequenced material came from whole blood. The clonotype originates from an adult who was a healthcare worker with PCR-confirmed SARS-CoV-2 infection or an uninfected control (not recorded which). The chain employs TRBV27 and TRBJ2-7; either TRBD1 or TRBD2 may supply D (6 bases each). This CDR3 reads CASSGLGGSDEQYF. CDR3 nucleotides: TGTGCCAGCAGTGGATTGGGGGGCTCTGACGAGCAGTACTTC.